The clone carrying this T cell receptor (beta chain) has just one count. This specimen belongs to a study of shared clonotypes between healthy human individuals. The data were produced by immunoSEQ multiplex PCR, yet TCRdb's version contains in-frame clones alone and is incomplete. The repertoire includes 2.3 million or so clones, approximately 95% of them detected once, and 0.39% sits in the top ten. The CDR3 has 14 amino acids. V was pared by 3 bases and J by 4 bases, with 13 bases between. Germline CDR1 reads SGHNT; CDR2 reads YYREEE (reference sequence). The sample was naive CD4+ T cells from PBMCs. Subset in this sample: CD45RA+ positively selected. The chain uses TRBV5-4 and TRBJ1-2; D is unclear. This TCR was sampled from a man younger than 35 in good health. Some clones in this sample may be carry-over from other donors' samples. CDR3: CASSSNRATYGYTF. CDR3 in DNA: TGTGCCAGCAGCTCCAATAGAGCTACCTATGGCTACACCTTC. The variable domain in full, completed from reference TRBV5-4 and TRBJ1-2, reads ETGVTQSPTHLIKTRGQQVTLRCSSQSGHNTVSWYQQALGQGPQFIFQYYREEENGRGNFPPRFSGLQFPNYSSELNVNALELDDSALYLCASSSNRATYGYTFGSGTRLTVV.